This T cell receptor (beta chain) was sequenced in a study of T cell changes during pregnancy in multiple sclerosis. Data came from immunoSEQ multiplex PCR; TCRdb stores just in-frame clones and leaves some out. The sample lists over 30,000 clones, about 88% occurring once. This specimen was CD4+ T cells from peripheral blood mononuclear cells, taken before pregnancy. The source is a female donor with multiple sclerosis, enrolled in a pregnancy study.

The chain's CDR3 is CASSMVGVRNQPQHF. CDR3 bases: TGTGCCAGTAGTATGGTAGGGGTCAGAAATCAGCCCCAGCATTTT. The chain is built from TRBV19 and TRBJ1-5, with D maybe TRBD1 (5 bases). Germline CDR1 and CDR2: LNHDA and SQIVND (reference sequence). V was shortened by 3 bases and J by 4 bases, with 13 bases between the two germline ends. There are 15 residues in the CDR3.